The clone carrying this T cell receptor beta chain has only a few counts. The antigen is undetermined. This entry comes from a study of immune heterogeneity within non-small cell lung tumors. The overall study: The composition of the tumors was several squamous cell carcinomas, 10 non-squamous carcinomas and 1 not otherwise specified.

Multiplex PCR employing 32 V and 13 J primers generated amplicons of the TCR beta CDR3. TCRdb re-derived calls from the multiplex PCR reads in MiXCR, one entry per CDR3 protein. The data hold roughly 1,900 distinct CDR3 sequences, with about 46% observed a single time. Germline values: CDR1 SGHNT, CDR2 YENEEA. The CDR3 runs 13 residues. The V end was cut by 4 bases, the J end by 3 bases, with 10 bases between. Bulk tumor gDNA, roughly 600 ng per sample, served as the TCR template. Surgeons took several biopsies per primary tumor, spaced far apart, during surgery. Those enrolled were patients newly diagnosed with untreated non-small cell lung cancer and undergoing curative surgery. There were 15 donors in total. They were all newly diagnosed non-small cell lung cancer patients undergoing surgery with curative intent. Study-wide results and limits: Recurring identical dominant CDR3 beta clonotypes were observed across tumor sites within a patient, together with site-unique high-frequency clones. For the most part, the T-cell receptor beta clonotypes present at high frequency were distinct from one individual patient to the next.

The genes are TRBV11-3 and TRBJ2-7; D perhaps matches TRBD2 (5 bases). The sequenced sample consisted of lung tumor tissue. The clonotype comes from a man in his sixties or seventies with non-small cell lung cancer. CDR3 DNA sequence: TGTGCCAGCAGCTCGGGAACTAGCTACGAGCAGTACTTC. As protein: CASSSGTSYEQYF.